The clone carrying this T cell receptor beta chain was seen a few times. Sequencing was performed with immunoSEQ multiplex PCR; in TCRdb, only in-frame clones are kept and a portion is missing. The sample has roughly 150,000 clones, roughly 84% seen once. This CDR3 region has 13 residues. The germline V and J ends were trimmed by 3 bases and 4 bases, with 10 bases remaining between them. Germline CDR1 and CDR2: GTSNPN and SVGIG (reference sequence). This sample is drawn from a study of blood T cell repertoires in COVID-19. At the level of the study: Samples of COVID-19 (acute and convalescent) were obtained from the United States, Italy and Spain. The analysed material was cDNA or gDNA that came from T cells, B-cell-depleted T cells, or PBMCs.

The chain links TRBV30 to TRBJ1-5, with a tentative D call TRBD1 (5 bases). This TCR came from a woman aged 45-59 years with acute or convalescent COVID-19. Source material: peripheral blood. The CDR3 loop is CAWSRDSNQPQHF. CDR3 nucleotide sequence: TGTGCCTGGAGCCGGGACTCAAATCAGCCCCAGCATTTT. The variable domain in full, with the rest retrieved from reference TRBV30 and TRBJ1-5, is SQTIHQWPATLVQPVGSPLSLECTVEGTSNPNLYWYRQAAGRGLQLLFYSVGIGQISSEVPQNLSASRPQDRQFILSSKKLLLSDSGFYLCAWSRDSNQPQHFGDGTRLSIL.